Reported below is one TCR beta chain. Its specificity is not known. The data derive from a study of human T cells and chemical hapten exposure. Background on the study: On about 2 cm by about 2 cm of upper inner arm skin, sensitization was performed with 2% DPC. Among samples, TCR yields varied mainly because of small differences in pooled library volume.

The CDR3 has 14 amino acids. The trim removed 2 bases at V and 6 bases at J, leaving 4 bases unmatched. Study-level findings and limits: After DPC sensitization, TCRs above 1 in 1000 frequency showed no change. The formation of large CDR3 similarity clusters by expanded TCRs significantly exceeded that of controls.

MiXCR, applied by TCRdb to the RACE reads, yields one record per CDR3 protein. The sample shows 70,000 to 80,000 distinct CDR3 sequences, around a third of them seen only once. Described time point: patch test 1, 2 weeks after DPC sensitization. The treatment was: therapeutic diphenylcyclopropenone sensitization with weekly scalp DPC. Sequencing was performed on whole blood, taken in connection with sensitization to the hapten diphenylcyclopropenone (DPC). The chain couples TRBV12-3 or TRBV12-4 to TRBJ1-1; 9 positions agree with TRBD1. The clonotype comes from a middle-aged man with alopecia areata. Some clones in this sample may be carry-over from other donors' samples. This CDR3 reads CASSLTGGLAEAFF. The CDR3 nucleotides read TGTGCCAGCAGTTTAACAGGGGGCTTGGCTGAAGCTTTCTTT.